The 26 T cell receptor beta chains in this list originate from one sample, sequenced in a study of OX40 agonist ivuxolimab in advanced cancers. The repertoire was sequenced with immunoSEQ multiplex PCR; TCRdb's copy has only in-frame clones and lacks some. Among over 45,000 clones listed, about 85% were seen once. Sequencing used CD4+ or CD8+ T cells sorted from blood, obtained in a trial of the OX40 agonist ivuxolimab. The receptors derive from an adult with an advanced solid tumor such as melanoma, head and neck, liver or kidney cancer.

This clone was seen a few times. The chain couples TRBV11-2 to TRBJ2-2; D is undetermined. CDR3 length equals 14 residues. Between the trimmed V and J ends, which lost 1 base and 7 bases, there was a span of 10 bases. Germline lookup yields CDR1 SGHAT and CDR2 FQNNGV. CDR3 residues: CASSLAAGGGELFF. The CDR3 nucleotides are TGTGCCAGCAGCTTAGCAGCAGGTGGCGGGGAGCTGTTTTTT.

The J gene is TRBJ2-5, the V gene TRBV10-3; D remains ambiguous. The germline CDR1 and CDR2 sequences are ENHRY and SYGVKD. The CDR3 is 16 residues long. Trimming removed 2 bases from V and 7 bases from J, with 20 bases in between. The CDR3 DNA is TGTGCCATCAGTGAGAAAACCCCGGGTCCCATATGGACCCAGTACTTC. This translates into CAISEKTPGPIWTQYF.

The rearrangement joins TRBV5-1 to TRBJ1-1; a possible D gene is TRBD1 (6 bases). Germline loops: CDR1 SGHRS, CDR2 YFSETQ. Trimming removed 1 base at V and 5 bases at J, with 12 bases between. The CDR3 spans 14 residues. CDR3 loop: CASSLTGFRTEAFF. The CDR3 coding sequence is TGCGCCAGCAGCTTGACAGGGTTTCGGACTGAAGCTTTCTTT.

The CDR3 DNA sequence: TGTGCCAGCCAGACCCATACGCGTGGCTACACCTTC. Its translation: CASQTHTRGYTF. V gene TRBV28 combines with J gene TRBJ1-2; D gene ambiguous. The V gene's germline CDR1 is MDHEN and CDR2 SYDVKM. V lost 8 bases to trimming and J lost 7 bases, with 14 bases between them. This CDR3 has 12 amino acids.

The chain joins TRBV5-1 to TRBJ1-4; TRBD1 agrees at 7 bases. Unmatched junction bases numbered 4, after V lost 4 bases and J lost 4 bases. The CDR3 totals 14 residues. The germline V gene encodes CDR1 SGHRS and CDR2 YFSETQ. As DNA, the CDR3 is TGCGCCAGCAGCCCGGGACAGAATAATGAAAAACTGTTTTTT. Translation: CASSPGQNNEKLFF.

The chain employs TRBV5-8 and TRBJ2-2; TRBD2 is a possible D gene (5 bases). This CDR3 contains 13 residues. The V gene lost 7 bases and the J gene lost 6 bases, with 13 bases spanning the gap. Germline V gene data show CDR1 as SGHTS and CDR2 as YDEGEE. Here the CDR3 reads CASGRGFAGELFF. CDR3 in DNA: TGTGCCAGCGGCCGCGGGTTCGCCGGGGAGCTGTTTTTT.

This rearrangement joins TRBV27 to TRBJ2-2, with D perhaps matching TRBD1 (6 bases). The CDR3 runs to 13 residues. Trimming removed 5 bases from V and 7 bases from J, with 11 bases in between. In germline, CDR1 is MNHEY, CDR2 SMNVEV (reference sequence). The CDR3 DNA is TGTGCCAGCAGTCTACAGGGTAACGGGGAGCTGTTTTTT. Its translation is CASSLQGNGELFF.

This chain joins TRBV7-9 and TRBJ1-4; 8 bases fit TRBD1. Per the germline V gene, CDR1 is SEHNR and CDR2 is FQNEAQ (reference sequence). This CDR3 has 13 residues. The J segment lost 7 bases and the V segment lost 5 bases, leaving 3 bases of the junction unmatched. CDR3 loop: CASSRQGIEKLFF. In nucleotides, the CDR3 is TGTGCCAGCAGCAGACAGGGGATTGAAAAACTGTTTTTT. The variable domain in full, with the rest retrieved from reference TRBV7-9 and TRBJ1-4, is DTGVSQNPRHKITKRGQNVTFRCDPISEHNRLYWYRQTLGQGPEFLTYFQNEAQLEKSRLLSDRFSAERPKGSFSTLEIQRTEQGDSAMYLCASSRQGIEKLFFGSGTQLSVL.

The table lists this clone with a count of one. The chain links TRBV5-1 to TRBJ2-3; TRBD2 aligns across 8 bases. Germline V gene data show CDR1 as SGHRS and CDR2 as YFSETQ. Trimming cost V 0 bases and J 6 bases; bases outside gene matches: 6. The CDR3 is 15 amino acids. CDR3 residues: CASSLVGGRSDTQYF. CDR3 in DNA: TGCGCCAGCAGCTTGGTCGGCGGGAGGAGTGATACGCAGTATTTT.

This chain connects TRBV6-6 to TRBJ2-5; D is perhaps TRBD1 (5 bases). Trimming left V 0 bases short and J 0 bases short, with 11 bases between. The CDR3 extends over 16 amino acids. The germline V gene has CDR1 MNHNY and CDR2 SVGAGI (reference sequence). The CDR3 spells CASSYSMDTHQETQYF. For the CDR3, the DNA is TGTGCCAGCAGTTACTCGATGGACACCCACCAAGAGACCCAGTACTTC.

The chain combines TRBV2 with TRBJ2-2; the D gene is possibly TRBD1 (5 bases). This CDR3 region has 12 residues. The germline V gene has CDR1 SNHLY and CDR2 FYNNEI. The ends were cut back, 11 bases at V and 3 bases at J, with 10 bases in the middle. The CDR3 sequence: CAGGRDTGELFF. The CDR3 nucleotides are TGTGCCGGCGGCAGGGACACCGGGGAGCTGTTTTTT.

This chain's CDR3 is CASSPRGSSSGELFF. CDR3 DNA sequence: TGCGCCAGCAGTCCCAGGGGGAGTTCTAGCGGGGAGCTGTTTTTT. The chain carries TRBV10-2 and TRBJ2-2, with 7 bases matching TRBD1. V lost 5 bases to trimming and J lost 7 bases; unmatched junction nucleotides: 10. The CDR3 is made up of 15 amino acids. Germline CDR1 WSHSY, CDR2 SAAADI.

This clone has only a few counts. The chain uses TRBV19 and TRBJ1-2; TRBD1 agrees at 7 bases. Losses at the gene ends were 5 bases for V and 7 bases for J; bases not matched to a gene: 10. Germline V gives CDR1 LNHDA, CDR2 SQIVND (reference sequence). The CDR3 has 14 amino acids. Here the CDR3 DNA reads TGTGCCAGTAGTGCAGACAGGGCCAGGGGTGGCTACACCTTC. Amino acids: CASSADRARGGYTF.

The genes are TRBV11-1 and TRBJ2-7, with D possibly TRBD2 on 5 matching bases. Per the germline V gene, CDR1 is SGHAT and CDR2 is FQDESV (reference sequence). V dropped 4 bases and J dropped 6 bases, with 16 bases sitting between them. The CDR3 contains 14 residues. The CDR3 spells CASSSDSQIGEQYF. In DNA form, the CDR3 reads TGTGCCAGCAGCTCGGACTCCCAAATCGGCGAGCAGTACTTC.

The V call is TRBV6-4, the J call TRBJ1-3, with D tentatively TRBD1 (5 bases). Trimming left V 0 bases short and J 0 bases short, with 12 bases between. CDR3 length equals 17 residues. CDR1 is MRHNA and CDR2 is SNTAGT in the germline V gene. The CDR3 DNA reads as TGTGCCAGCAGTGACTCTGGCGGGGCGAACTCTGGAAACACCATATATTTT. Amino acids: CASSDSGGANSGNTIYF.

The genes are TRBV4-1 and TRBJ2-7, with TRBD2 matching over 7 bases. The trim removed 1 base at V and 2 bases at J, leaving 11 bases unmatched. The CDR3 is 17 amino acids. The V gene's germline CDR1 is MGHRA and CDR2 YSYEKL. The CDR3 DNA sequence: TGCGCCAGCAGCCAAGGTGGGGCGGGAGTCTCCACCTACGAGCAGTACTTC. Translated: CASSQGGAGVSTYEQYF.

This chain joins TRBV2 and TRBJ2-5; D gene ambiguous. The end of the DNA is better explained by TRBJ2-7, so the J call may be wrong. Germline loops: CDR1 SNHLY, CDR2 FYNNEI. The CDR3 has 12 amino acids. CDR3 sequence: CASSEGVYEQYF. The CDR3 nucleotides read TGTGCCAGCAGTGAAGGGGTTTACGAGCAGTACTTC.

This chain's CDR3 is CASSAGLAGGPNNEQFF. CDR3 nucleotides: TGTGCCAGCAGCGCCGGACTAGCGGGGGGGCCGAACAATGAGCAGTTCTTC. The chain uses TRBV9 and TRBJ2-1, with 15 bases fitting TRBD2. The CDR3 is 17 amino acids. CDR1 is SGDLS, CDR2 YYNGEE, per germline. After removal of 3 bases from V and 5 bases from J, the junction contained 6 bases not matched to a gene.

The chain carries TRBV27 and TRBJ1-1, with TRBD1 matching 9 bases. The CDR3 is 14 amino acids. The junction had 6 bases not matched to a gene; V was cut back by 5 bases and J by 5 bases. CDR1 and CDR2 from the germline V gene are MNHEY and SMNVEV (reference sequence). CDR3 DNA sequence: TGTGCCAGCAGTCCCGGACAGGGGAGGACTGAAGCTTTCTTT. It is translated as CASSPGQGRTEAFF.

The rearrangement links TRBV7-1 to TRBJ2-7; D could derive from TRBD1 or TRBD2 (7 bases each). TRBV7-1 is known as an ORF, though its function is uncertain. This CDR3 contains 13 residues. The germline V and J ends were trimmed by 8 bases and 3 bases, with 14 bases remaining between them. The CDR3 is CASGGQRGYEQYF. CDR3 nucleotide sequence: TGTGCCAGCGGGGGACAGCGGGGCTACGAGCAGTACTTC.

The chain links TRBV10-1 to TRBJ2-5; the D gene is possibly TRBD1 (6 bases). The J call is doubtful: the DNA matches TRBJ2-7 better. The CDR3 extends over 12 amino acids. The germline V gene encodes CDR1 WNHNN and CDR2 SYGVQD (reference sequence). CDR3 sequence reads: CATDRPDYEQYF. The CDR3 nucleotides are TGCGCCACCGACAGGCCAGACTACGAGCAGTACTTC.

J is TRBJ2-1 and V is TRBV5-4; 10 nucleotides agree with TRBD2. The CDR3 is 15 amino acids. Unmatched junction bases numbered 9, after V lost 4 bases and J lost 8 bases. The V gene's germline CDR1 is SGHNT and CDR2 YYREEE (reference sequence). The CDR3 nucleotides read TGTGCCAGCAGCCTGGGGGGACTAGCGTCCGATGAGCAGTTCTTC. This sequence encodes CASSLGGLASDEQFF.

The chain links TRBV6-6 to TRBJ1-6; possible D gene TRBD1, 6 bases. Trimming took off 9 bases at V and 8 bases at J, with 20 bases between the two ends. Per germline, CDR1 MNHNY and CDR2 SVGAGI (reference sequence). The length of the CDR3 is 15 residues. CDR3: CASRQTVGGYSPLHF. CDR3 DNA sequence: TGTGCCAGTCGACAGACGGTAGGGGGGTATTCACCCCTCCACTTT.

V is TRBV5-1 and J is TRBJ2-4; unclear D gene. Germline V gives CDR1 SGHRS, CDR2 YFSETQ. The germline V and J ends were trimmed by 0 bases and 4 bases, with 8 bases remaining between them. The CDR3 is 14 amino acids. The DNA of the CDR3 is TGCGCCAGCAGCTTGGAAGACGGAAAAAACATTCAGTACTTC. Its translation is CASSLEDGKNIQYF.

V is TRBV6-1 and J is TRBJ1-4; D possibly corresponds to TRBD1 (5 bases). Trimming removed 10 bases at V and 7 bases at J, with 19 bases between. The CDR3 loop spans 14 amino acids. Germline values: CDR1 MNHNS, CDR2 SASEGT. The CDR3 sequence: CATSPGTAGEKLFF. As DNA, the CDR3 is TGTGCCACATCCCCCGGGACGGCGGGTGAAAAACTGTTTTTT.

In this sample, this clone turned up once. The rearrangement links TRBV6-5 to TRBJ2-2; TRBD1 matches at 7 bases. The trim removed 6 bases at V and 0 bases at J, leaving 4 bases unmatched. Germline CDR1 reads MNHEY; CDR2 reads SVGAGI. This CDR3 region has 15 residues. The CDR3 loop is CASRADRTNTGELFF. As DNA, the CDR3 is TGTGCCAGCAGAGCGGACAGGACGAACACCGGGGAGCTGTTTTTT.